The clone carrying this T cell receptor beta chain turned up a few times. The method was immunoSEQ multiplex PCR; TCRdb's version includes in-frame clones alone and lacks a portion of them. The table includes around 280,000 clones, approximately 83% detected once. These data originate in a study of blood T cell repertoires in COVID-19. With 7 bases clipped from V and 4 bases from J, the junction kept 9 bases outside the gene matches. Germline loops: CDR1 MNHEY, CDR2 SVGAGI. This CDR3 is 15 amino acids long. Sequencing was done on a sample of peripheral blood. This clonotype was sampled from a woman in her twenties or thirties who had recovered from COVID-19. V and J are TRBV6-5 and TRBJ1-5; TRBD1 agrees at 8 bases. CDR3 loop: CASTIRTGSNQPQHF. CDR3 bases: TGTGCCAGCACAATTCGGACAGGGAGTAATCAGCCCCAGCATTTT.